These 5 T cell receptor beta chains were all obtained from the same sample, sequenced in a study of cytomegalovirus exposure and HLA in healthy donors. PCR used 60 Vbeta primers and 13 Jbeta primers. Libraries were prepared by immunoSEQ multiplex PCR; TCRdb keeps only in-frame clonotypes and omits some of them. Of some 110,000 clones detected, over 60% appear once; the ten largest clones hold 2.2%. Material: PBMCs. The receptors come from a woman aged 25 to 39 in good health and CMV-seronegative.

The chain links TRBV15 to TRBJ1-1; no reliable D call. V gave up 3 bases and J gave up 6 bases, with 11 bases separating them. The CDR3 has 13 amino acids. CDR1 is LNHNV, CDR2 YYDKDF, per germline (reference sequence). CDR3 sequence reads: CATSRSVGPEAFF. DNA for the CDR3: TGTGCCACCAGCAGGTCAGTGGGCCCTGAAGCTTTCTTT.

The chain has TRBV5-1 and TRBJ2-3, with TRBD1 matching over 12 bases. Losses at the gene ends were 2 bases for V and 6 bases for J; bases not matched to a gene: 4. The CDR3 has 15 amino acids. Looked up from germline, CDR1 is SGHRS and CDR2 is YFSETQ. The CDR3 loop is CASSLAGQGADTQYF. Written as DNA, the CDR3 is TGCGCCAGCAGCTTAGCGGGACAGGGGGCCGATACGCAGTATTTT.

The table lists this clone with a count of one. The CDR3 bases are TGTGCCAGCAACAAAAGGAGGGCCGGCCAAGAGACCCAGTACTTC. Its protein product is CASNKRRAGQETQYF. The chain links TRBV7-9 to TRBJ2-5; D might be TRBD2 (6 bases). Germline V gene lookup returns CDR1 SEHNR and CDR2 FQNEAQ (reference sequence). The CDR3 consists of 15 residues. Deletions cut 7 bases from V and 1 base from J, with 16 bases between. The entire variable domain, with the rest obtained from reference TRBV7-9 and TRBJ2-5, is as follows: DTGVSQNPRHKITKRGQNVTFRCDPISEHNRLYWYRQTLGQGPEFLTYFQNEAQLEKSRLLSDRFSAERPKGSFSTLEIQRTEQGDSAMYLCASNKRRAGQETQYFGPGTRLLVL.

The chain couples TRBV27 to TRBJ2-1, with TRBD2 identical over 10 bases. Losses at the gene ends were 4 bases for V and 6 bases for J; bases not matched to a gene: 3. The CDR3 extends over 14 amino acids. CDR1 MNHEY and CDR2 SMNVEV come from the germline V gene (reference sequence). CDR3 protein: CASSWASGSNEQFF. The CDR3 nucleotides are TGTGCCAGCAGTTGGGCTAGCGGGAGCAATGAGCAGTTCTTC.

This sequence joins TRBV7-8 and TRBJ2-6; maybe TRBD2 (6 bases). Germline V gene data show CDR1 as SGHVS and CDR2 as FQNEAQ. This CDR3 spans 17 amino acids. V lost 5 bases and J 7 bases, leaving 21 bases between the germline ends. The CDR3 region has the DNA TGTGCCAGCAGCCCGGAGACCACTAGCTTCTCTGCCAACGTCCTGACTTTC. As protein: CASSPETTSFSANVLTF.